This T cell receptor beta chain was retrieved from a study of shared T cell receptors in the human thymus. The V gene's germline CDR1 is MNHEY and CDR2 SMNVEV (reference sequence). With 0 bases removed from V and 8 bases from J, the gap between germline ends came to 13 bases. The CDR3 is 14 residues long. The repertoire was sequenced with immunoSEQ multiplex PCR; TCRdb's copy has only in-frame clones and lacks some. The sample holds hundreds of thousands of clones, roughly 90% seen once. The sample was also linked to a second study, of human thymus T cells. Per that study: Corrective surgery for congenital heart defects was being performed on the healthy Finnish infants who served as donors. Corrective heart surgery yielded the resections from which the thymus tissue came. Use of V and J genes seemed skewed within the thymic and blood repertoires.

The sequence derives from a boy under three years old with a congenital heart defect. Specimen: thymocytes. The chain recombines TRBV27 with TRBJ1-1, with D maybe TRBD1 (6 bases). The CDR3 sequence is CASSLSGSGTEAFF. Here the CDR3 DNA reads TGTGCCAGCAGTTTATCGGGATCCGGGACAGAAGCTTTCTTT.